The T cell receptor beta chain described here comes from a study of blood T cell repertoires in COVID-19. Clones were read by immunoSEQ multiplex PCR, and TCRdb kept only the in-frame ones, dropping some. This sample carries roughly 230,000 clones, roughly 85% of them seen once, and the ten largest clones take approximately 4%. Trimming left V 2 bases short and J 3 bases short, with 11 bases between. The CDR3 consists of 15 residues. Germline V gene sequence: CDR1 SGHTA, CDR2 FQGNSA. Input material: peripheral blood. This rearrangement joins TRBV7-2 to TRBJ2-1, with D possibly matching TRBD2 (6 bases). The receptor was isolated from a woman older than 75 with acute or convalescent COVID-19. The CDR3: CASSLTGGNYNEQFF. The DNA for the CDR3 is TGTGCCAGCAGCTTAACTGGGGGGAACTACAATGAGCAGTTCTTC. The full variable domain, rest sourced from reference TRBV7-2 and TRBJ2-1, is GAGVSQSPSNKVTEKGKDVELRCDPISGHTALYWYRQSLGQGLEFLIYFQGNSAPDKSGLPSDRFSAERTGGSVSTLTIQRTQQEDSAVYLCASSLTGGNYNEQFFGPGTRLTVL.